This TCR beta chain was obtained from a study of T cells in Graves' hyperthyroidism and ophthalmopathy. Study-level results: The authors' 13 V-J model separated ophthalmopathy from stable hyperthyroidism.

RNA transcripts gave rise to amplified TCR beta CDR3 regions. A set of HTBI primers served as the primers for a first-round RT-PCR of the TCR CDR3. MiXCR was run by TCRdb on the multiplex PCR reads, yielding one entry per CDR3 protein. The profile shows 600,000 to 750,000 distinct CDR3 sequences, roughly 17% of them singletons. This clonotype showed up many times. The antigen is not known. Germline CDR1 SGHRS, CDR2 YFSETQ. V lost 4 bases to trimming and J lost 0 bases; unmatched junction nucleotides: 7. CDR3 length: 16 residues. A patient was excluded if there was uncontrolled infection, other autoimmune disease, pregnancy or lactation. The study based diagnoses on clinical symptoms, serum thyroxine and TRAb, thyroid ultrasound and orbital computed tomography.

This receptor was taken from a man aged 45 to 65 with Graves' hyperthyroidism. The sample taken for sequencing was blood. The chain couples TRBV5-1 to TRBJ2-1; TRBD1 matches 7 bases. CDR3 sequence: CASSRGQMSSYNEQFF. The CDR3 DNA follows: TGCGCCAGCAGCCGGGGACAGATGAGCTCCTACAATGAGCAGTTCTTC.